The 12 T cell receptor beta chains given below trace back to one sample, sequenced in a study of blood T cell repertoires in COVID-19. TCRdb's table, derived via immunoSEQ multiplex PCR, lists solely in-frame clones and lacks some. The sample includes more than 80,000 clones, roughly 78% of them seen just once. Specimen: peripheral blood. All receptors come from a middle-aged man with active or convalescent COVID-19.

The J gene is TRBJ1-5, the V gene TRBV21-1; the table assigns TRBD1, which was not confirmed against the DNA. TRBV21-1 has pseudogene status. This CDR3 has 15 residues. The CDR3 is CASSKDRGRNQPQHF. The DNA of the CDR3 is TGTGCCAGCAGCAAGGACAGGGGGAGGAATCAGCCCCAGCATTTT.

On this clone: Other DNA sequences in the sample encode the same CDR3. The chain links TRBV7-2 to TRBJ2-3; tentatively, D is TRBD2 (5 bases). V lost 5 bases, J lost 6 bases, and 9 bases lay in between. The CDR3 is made up of 12 amino acids. The V gene's germline CDR1 is SGHTA and CDR2 FQGNSA. The chain's CDR3 is CASSQTRDTQYF. The CDR3 nucleotides read TGTGCCAGCAGCCAAACTAGGGATACGCAGTATTTT.

V gene TRBV29-1 combines with J gene TRBJ2-7, with 9 bases lining up with TRBD2. Unmatched junction bases numbered 9, after V lost 7 bases and J lost 2 bases. This CDR3 has 14 residues. Germline V gene lookup returns CDR1 SQVTM and CDR2 ANQGSEA. The CDR3, as DNA: TGCAGCGCCCAAGCTCGCGGGGGGGCCTACGAGCAGTACTTC. It yields the protein CSAQARGGAYEQYF.

The rearrangement joins TRBV10-2 to TRBJ2-2; D possibly corresponds to TRBD1 (5 bases). CDR3 length: 15 amino acids. Germline V gives CDR1 WSHSY, CDR2 SAAADI. Trimming shortened V by 5 bases and J by 0 bases, and 10 bases separated the two germline ends. This CDR3 is CASSIQGPNTGELFF. The CDR3 coding sequence is TGCGCCAGCAGTATCCAGGGTCCGAACACCGGGGAGCTGTTTTTT.

The gene calls are TRBV6-5 and TRBJ1-4; the match to TRBD1 covers 9 bases. Looked up from germline, CDR1 is MNHEY and CDR2 is SVGAGI. The CDR3 consists of 15 residues. Germline trimming cut 2 bases from V and 5 bases from J; bases unmatched to any gene: 3. CDR3 DNA: TGTGCCAGCAGTTACGGGACAGGGCGGAATGAAAAACTGTTTTTT. The encoded protein is CASSYGTGRNEKLFF.

V is TRBV6-6 and J is TRBJ1-5, with TRBD1 identical over 7 bases. V gave up 5 bases and J gave up 0 bases; unmatched junction bases: 1. The CDR3 is made up of 14 amino acids. The germline gives CDR1 MNHNY, CDR2 SVGAGI (reference sequence). The CDR3 protein is CASSDRVSNQPQHF. CDR3 DNA: TGTGCCAGCAGTGACAGGGTTAGCAATCAGCCCCAGCATTTT.

This chain uses TRBV7-6 with TRBJ2-7; 13 bases are shared with TRBD2. The CDR3 is made up of 15 amino acids. Germline V lookup: CDR1 SGHVS, CDR2 FNYEAQ. The V and J ends lost 1 base and 5 bases, in that order; junction bases with no gene match: 2. The CDR3 DNA reads TGTGCCAGCAGCTTAGGGACTAGCGGGGGCCACGAGCAGTACTTC. Translation gives CASSLGTSGGHEQYF.

The chain couples TRBV19 to TRBJ1-2; TRBD1 matches 7 bases. The CDR3 spans 14 residues. J gave up 8 bases and V 5 bases, and 11 bases lay outside the gene matches. Germline-derived CDR1 and CDR2 are LNHDA and SQIVND (reference sequence). CDR3 bases: TGTGCCAGTAGTCCAGGGGGACCCGGAAAGGGCTACACCTTC. Its protein is CASSPGGPGKGYTF. Complete variable domain (other parts from reference TRBV19 and TRBJ1-2): DGGITQSPKYLFRKEGQNVTLSCEQNLNHDAMYWYRQDPGQGLRLIYYSQIVNDFQKGDIAEGYSVSREKKESFPLTVTSAQKNPTAFYLCASSPGGPGKGYTFGSGTRLTVV.

This chain links TRBV2 with TRBJ2-7, with TRBD2 identical over 8 bases. The V and J ends lost 6 bases and 4 bases, in that order; junction bases with no gene match: 11. This CDR3 contains 15 residues. Germline-derived CDR1 and CDR2 are SNHLY and FYNNEI. DNA of the CDR3: TGTGCCAGCAGAAGGAGCGGGGGCCAAGCTTACGAGCAGTACTTC. Its translation: CASRRSGGQAYEQYF. Combining the CDR3 with reference TRBV2 and TRBJ2-7 gives the whole variable domain EPEVTQTPSHQVTQMGQEVILRCVPISNHLYFYWYRQILGQKVEFLVSFYNNEISEKSEIFDDQFSVERPDGSNFTLKIRSTKLEDSAMYFCASRRSGGQAYEQYFGPGTRLTVT.

The chain has TRBV28 and TRBJ1-1; a possible D gene is TRBD1 (6 bases). The V and J ends lost 6 bases and 11 bases respectively, with 16 bases between them. This CDR3 spans 12 amino acids. CDR1 is MDHEN, CDR2 SYDVKM, per germline. Here the CDR3 reads CASSRTDLWAFF. The CDR3 bases are TGTGCCAGCAGCCGGACAGACCTCTGGGCTTTCTTT.

V and J are TRBV19 and TRBJ2-4, with 8 bases aligning to TRBD1. V was clipped by 0 bases and J by 15 bases; unmatched bases: 7. CDR1 is LNHDA and CDR2 is SQIVND in the germline V gene (reference sequence). The CDR3 is 13 residues long. The CDR3 sequence is CASSIDEDRERYF. In DNA, the CDR3 is TGTGCCAGTAGTATAGACGAGGACAGGGAGAGGTACTTC.

V usage is TRBV28 and J usage is TRBJ2-5, with D maybe TRBD1 (6 bases). The CDR3 loop spans 16 amino acids. Germline CDR1 is MDHEN and CDR2 is SYDVKM. V dropped 5 bases and J dropped 9 bases, with 25 bases sitting between them. CDR3 in DNA: TGTGCCAGCAGTCCCCCCAGGACCGCGCTGGGGGCGCCCCAGTACTTC. Protein: CASSPPRTALGAPQYF.